This T cell receptor beta chain was sequenced during a study of T-cell reconstitution after alpha-beta-depleted transplantation in children. Study outcomes and limitations: Fresh T-cell production supplied most of the T-cell counts and diversity seen one year after transplant. Alpha-beta T cells present about two months after transplant were reported to originate from several hundred expanded graft clones.

Looked up from germline, CDR1 is KGHSH and CDR2 is LQKENI. Trimming shortened V by 0 bases and J by 2 bases, and 7 bases separated the two germline ends. CDR3 size: 15 residues. Construction of the TCRbeta library involved unique molecular identifiers. MiXCR, applied by TCRdb to the PCR reads, yields one record per CDR3 protein. The table records roughly 70,000 distinct CDR3 sequences, roughly 5.2% of them present only once. This clonotype has a count of ten or more. No antigen is known for it. The sequenced sample was PBMCs, mostly from graft donor cells, obtained 180 days after TCRalphabeta/CD19-depleted stem cell transplant. V and J are TRBV18 and TRBJ2-2; D possibly corresponds to TRBD1 (5 bases). The TCR comes from a boy less than two years old who had a stem cell transplant for acute myeloid leukemia, so the T cells may come from the graft donor. The CDR3 nucleotides are TGTGCCAGCTCACCACCCGACAGAAACACCGGGGAGCTGTTTTTT. It encodes CASSPPDRNTGELFF.